The 7 T cell receptor beta chains reported below all come from one sample, sequenced in a study of T cell responses to AZD1222 COVID-19 vaccine (dated by TCRdb to the early 2020s). The protocol used for the library was the immunoSEQ multiplex PCR assay. TCRdb provides this immuneACCESS table in a form limited to in-frame rearrangements. Some clones are lacking; in checked studies, under half of them reflect an unresolved V gene, and why the rest are absent is not known. The sample table lists fewer than 110,000 clones, about 89% of them with a count of one. Jointly, the top ten make up roughly 5.6% of the sample. The sample's time point label is to be understood as: about 28 days (+/-7) after the second vaccine dose. The sequences come from peripheral blood, collected 28 days after the second AZD1222 dose. The receptors stem from an adult who received the AZD1222 COVID-19 vaccine.

The chain has TRBV27 and TRBJ2-5, with 7 bases lining up with TRBD1. V dropped 5 bases and J dropped 5; count of bases not matched to a gene: 11. The CDR3 runs 15 residues. Germline CDR1 is MNHEY and CDR2 is SMNVEV (reference sequence). CDR3 DNA: TGTGCCAGCAGTGCGTCGACAGGGCAGACGGAGACCCAGTACTTC. This sequence encodes CASSASTGQTETQYF.

The chain recombines TRBV6-5 with TRBJ1-1, with D unclear. Per germline, CDR1 MNHEY and CDR2 SVGAGI. V lost 5 bases to trimming and J lost 1 base, with 11 bases between them. CDR3 length: 14 amino acids. The CDR3 loop is CASSRTQGNTEAFF. The DNA of the CDR3 is TGTGCCAGCAGTCGGACGCAAGGGAACACTGAAGCTTTCTTT.

V and J are TRBV10-2 and TRBJ1-2, with 7 nucleotides matching TRBD1. Germline V gene lookup returns CDR1 WSHSY and CDR2 SAAADI. The CDR3 is made up of 14 amino acids. The trim removed 6 bases at V and 2 bases at J, leaving 6 bases unmatched. In nucleotides, the CDR3 is TGCGCCAGCAGAAAACAGGGGACAAACTATGGCTACACCTTC. It codes for CASRKQGTNYGYTF.

J is TRBJ1-4 and V is TRBV6-5; D remains unclear. The CDR3 has 14 amino acids. Trimming took 6 bases from V and 8 from J, leaving 16 bases between them. Germline V CDR1 and CDR2: MNHEY, SVGAGI. The CDR3: CASSHGVLREKLFF. CDR3 DNA: TGTGCCAGCAGCCACGGGGTTTTACGGGAAAAACTGTTTTTT.

The genes are TRBV7-2 and TRBJ2-7, with a tentative D call TRBD2 (6 bases). CDR3 length: 13 amino acids. The germline V gene encodes CDR1 SGHTA and CDR2 FQGNSA. The V gene lost 2 bases and the J gene lost 6 bases, with 11 bases spanning the gap. The CDR3 region is CASSLNRGGEQYF. DNA for the CDR3: TGTGCCAGCAGCTTAAATAGGGGAGGCGAGCAGTACTTC.

This chain links TRBV19 with TRBJ2-3; TRBD2 matches 7 bases. Losses at the gene ends were 3 bases for V and 4 bases for J; bases not matched to a gene: 7. In germline, CDR1 is LNHDA, CDR2 SQIVND (reference sequence). CDR3 length: 15 residues. The CDR3, as DNA: TGTGCCAGTAGTATCTGGGAGGGTGGGTCAGATACGCAGTATTTT. Residues: CASSIWEGGSDTQYF.

In this sample, this clone turned up once. V is TRBV5-4 and J is TRBJ2-7; TRBD1 aligns across 9 bases. Germline assignment: CDR1 SGHNT and CDR2 YYREEE (reference sequence). The CDR3 is 15 residues long. Trimming at V came to 0 bases and at J to 2 bases, leaving 3 bases not matched to a gene. The CDR3 protein is CASSLDRGLAYEQYF. The CDR3 nucleotides are TGTGCCAGCAGCTTGGACAGGGGGCTGGCCTACGAGCAGTACTTC.